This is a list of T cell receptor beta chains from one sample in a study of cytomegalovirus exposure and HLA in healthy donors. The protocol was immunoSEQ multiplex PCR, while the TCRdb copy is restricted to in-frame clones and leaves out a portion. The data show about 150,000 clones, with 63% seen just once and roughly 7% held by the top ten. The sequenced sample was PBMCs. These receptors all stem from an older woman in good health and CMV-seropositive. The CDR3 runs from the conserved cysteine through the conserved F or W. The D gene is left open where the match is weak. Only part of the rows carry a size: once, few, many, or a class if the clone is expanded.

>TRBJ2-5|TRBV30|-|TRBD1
TGTGCCTCTCAGGGGGCGCAAGAGACCCAGTACTTC
CASQGAQETQYF
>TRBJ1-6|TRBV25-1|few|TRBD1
TGTGCCAGCAGCGGACAGGGGAGTTCACCCCTCCACTTT
CASSGQGSSPLHF
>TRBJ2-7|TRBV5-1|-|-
TGCGCCAGCAGCTTTTCCCTTAGGAGCTCCTACGAGCAGTACTTC
CASSFSLRSSYEQYF
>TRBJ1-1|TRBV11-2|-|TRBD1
TGTGCCAGCAGCTTCGGGACAGGGAACCCCACTGAAGCTTTCTTT
CASSFGTGNPTEAFF
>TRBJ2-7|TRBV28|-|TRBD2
TGTGCCAGCAGTGAACCACTAGGGACTAGCGGGAGGATCGGCGAGCAGTACTTC
CASSEPLGTSGRIGEQYF
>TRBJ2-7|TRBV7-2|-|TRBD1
TGTGCCAGCAGCTTAGGACAGGGGGCTGGGGAGCAGTACTTC
CASSLGQGAGEQYF
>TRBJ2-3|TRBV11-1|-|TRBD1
TGTGCCAGCAGGTTACAGGGGACAGATACGCAGTATTTT
CASRLQGTDTQYF
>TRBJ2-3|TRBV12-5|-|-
TGTGCTAGTGGTTTGGTACTCGACGGAACTACCCAACCGATCGCAGATACGCAGTATTTT
CASGLVLDGTTQPIADTQYF
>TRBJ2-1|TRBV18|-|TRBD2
TGTGCCAGCTCACCGTTTAGCGGGAGCTCCTACAATGAGCAGTTCTTC
CASSPFSGSSYNEQFF
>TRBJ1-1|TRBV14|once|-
TGTGCCAGCAGCCAAGGCCGGGACATTCGAGAAGCTTTCTTT
CASSQGRDIREAFF
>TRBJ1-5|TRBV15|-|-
TGTGCCACCAGCAGCTTAACAGGGTCGGGCAATCAGCCCCAGCATTTT
CATSSLTGSGNQPQHF
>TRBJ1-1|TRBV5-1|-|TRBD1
TGCGCCAGCAGCTTGGGTTTAGGGGGCCTGAACACTGAAGCTTTCTTT
CASSLGLGGLNTEAFF
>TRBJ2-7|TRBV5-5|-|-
TGTGCCAGCAGCTTGGGTACATGGTCCTACGAGCAGTACTTC
CASSLGTWSYEQYF
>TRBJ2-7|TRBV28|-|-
TGTGCCAGCAGTCCCAGGCTCTCCTACGAGCAGTACTTC
CASSPRLSYEQYF
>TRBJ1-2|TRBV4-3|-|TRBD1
TGCGCCAGCAGCCAAGACAGGGGGAACCCCCTCTATGGCTACACCTTC
CASSQDRGNPLYGYTF
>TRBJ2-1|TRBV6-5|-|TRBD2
TGTGCCAGCAGTAACCTAGCGGGAGTGAGCGATGAGCAGTTCTTC
CASSNLAGVSDEQFF
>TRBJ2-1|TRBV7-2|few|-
TGTGCCAGCAGCTCCGCCGTAGCGGATTACAATGAGCAGTTCTTC
CASSSAVADYNEQFF
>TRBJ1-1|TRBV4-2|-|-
TGTGCCAGCAGCCAAGAATTGGGAGGCACTGAAGCTTTCTTT
CASSQELGGTEAFF
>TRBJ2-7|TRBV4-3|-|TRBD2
TGCGCCAGCAGCCGACGACTAGCGGGATCCTACGAGCAGTACTTC
CASSRRLAGSYEQYF
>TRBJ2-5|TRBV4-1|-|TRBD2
TGCGCCAGCAGCCAAGATGTCGCGGGAGGGCCAGAGACCCAGTACTTC
CASSQDVAGGPETQYF
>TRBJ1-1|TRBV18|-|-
TGTGCCAGCTCACCACCCGGCTCTCGACTAACTGAAGCTTTCTTT
CASSPPGSRLTEAFF
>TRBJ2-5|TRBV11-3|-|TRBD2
TGTGCCAGCAGCCGAGGCCAGGGGACTAGCAAACAAGAGACCCAGTACTTC
CASSRGQGTSKQETQYF
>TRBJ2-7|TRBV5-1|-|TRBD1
TGCGCCAGCAGCATGGGACAGGGAGTCGAGCAGTACTTC
CASSMGQGVEQYF
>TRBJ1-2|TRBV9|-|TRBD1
TGTGCCAGCAGCGCCCGTCTGGAGCGCGAGGGACAGAAATATGGCTACACCTTC
CASSARLEREGQKYGYTF
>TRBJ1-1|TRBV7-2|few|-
TGTGCCAGCAGCTTAGTTTCAGGATACACTGAAGCTTTCTTT
CASSLVSGYTEAFF
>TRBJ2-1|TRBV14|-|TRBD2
TGTGCCAGCAGTGGTTTTGGGACTAGCTTACCAAGGAAGCAGTTCTTC
CASSGFGTSLPRKQFF
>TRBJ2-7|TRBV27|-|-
TGTGCCAGCAGTTTAAGTGCAGGGTCCACCTACGAGCAGTACTTC
CASSLSAGSTYEQYF
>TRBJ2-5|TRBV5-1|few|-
TGCGCCAGCAGCTTGGATGCCGGGTCGGAGACCCAGTACTTC
CASSLDAGSETQYF
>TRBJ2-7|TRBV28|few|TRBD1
TGTGCCAGCAGTCCCCCAGCCGGGACAGGGAGGGAGCAGTACTTC
CASSPPAGTGREQYF
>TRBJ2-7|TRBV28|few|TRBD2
TGTGCCAGCAGTATAAGCGGGAGGAAGTACGAGCAGTACTTC
CASSISGRKYEQYF
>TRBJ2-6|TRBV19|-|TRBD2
TGTGCCAGTAGTATTGAAGGGGCAGGCTTGGGCGGGAGCCCCTGGTCTGGGGCCAACGTCCTGACTTTC
CASSIEGAGLGGSPWSGANVLTF
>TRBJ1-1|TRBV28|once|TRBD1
TGTGCCAGCAGTTTATGGACAGGGGGCCAGGAGTCTGAAGCTTTCTTT
CASSLWTGGQESEAFF
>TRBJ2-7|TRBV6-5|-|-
TGTGCCAGCAGAGGAGGGAGGGAGCAGTACTTC
CASRGGREQYF
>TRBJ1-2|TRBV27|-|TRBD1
TGTGCCAGCAGTTTCGGACAGGGCGATGGCTACACCTTC
CASSFGQGDGYTF
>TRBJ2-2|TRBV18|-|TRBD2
TGTGCCAGCTCACTGAGACTAGCGGACACCGGGGAGCTGTTTTTT
CASSLRLADTGELFF
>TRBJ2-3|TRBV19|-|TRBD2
TGTGCCACCAGACTAGCGGGAGGAGATACGCAGTATTTT
CATRLAGGDTQYF
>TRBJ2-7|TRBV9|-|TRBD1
TGTGCCAGCAGCGCGGCCGGGACAGGGGCGGTCGAGCAGTACTTC
CASSAAGTGAVEQYF
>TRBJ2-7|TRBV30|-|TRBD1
TGTGCCTCCTCCCACGGGACAGGGCCGCCCGAGCAGTACTTC
CASSHGTGPPEQYF